This T cell receptor (beta chain) was sequenced for a study of human T cells and chemical hapten exposure. Time point defined: pre-sensitization, week 0. This sample's treatment: therapeutic diphenylcyclopropenone sensitization with weekly scalp DPC. Alopecia patients between 18 and 70 years old and suitable for DPC were used as donors. A single record per CDR3 protein comes from TCRdb applying MiXCR to the RACE reads. The sample lists tens of thousands of distinct CDR3 sequences, about a tenth occurring once. This clonotype was picked up many times. J was trimmed by 7 bases and V by 5 bases; bases with no gene match: 4. This CDR3 region has 14 residues. The germline V gene encodes CDR1 SEHNR and CDR2 FQNEAQ (reference sequence).

The TCR was taken from a woman aged 50 to 65 with alopecia areata. Some clones in this sample may be carry-over from other donors' samples. The sequences come from whole blood, collected in connection with sensitization to the hapten diphenylcyclopropenone (DPC). The chain carries TRBV7-9 and TRBJ1-4; 10 positions match TRBD1. The CDR3 loop reads CASSPGQGTEKLFF. In nucleotides, the CDR3 is TGTGCCAGCAGCCCGGGACAGGGGACTGAAAAACTGTTTTTT. Supplemented by reference TRBV7-9 and TRBJ1-4, the full variable domain reads DTGVSQNPRHKITKRGQNVTFRCDPISEHNRLYWYRQTLGQGPEFLTYFQNEAQLEKSRLLSDRFSAERPKGSFSTLEIQRTEQGDSAMYLCASSPGQGTEKLFFGSGTQLSVL.